This T cell receptor (beta chain) was captured in a study of blood T cell repertoires in COVID-19. Study-wide background: Sites in the United States, Italy and Spain provided acute and convalescent COVID-19 samples.

Measured with immunoSEQ multiplex PCR; TCRdb has only the in-frame clones, and not every one. The sample records 110,000 to 150,000 clones, about 86% being singletons. The ends were cut back, 7 bases at V and 10 bases at J, with 13 bases in the middle. This CDR3 region has 10 residues. Germline V gives CDR1 SQVTM, CDR2 ANQGSEA. The sequenced material came from peripheral blood. This chain joins TRBV29-1 and TRBJ1-1; a weak D match, TRBD1 (6 bases). The sequence was collected from a woman aged 80 or over with acute or convalescent COVID-19. The CDR3 here is CSAYRERAFF. CDR3 nucleotide sequence: TGCAGCGCATACAGGGAGAGAGCTTTCTTT.